These 7 T cell receptor beta chains originate from one sample sequenced in a study of CD8 T cells in ankylosing spondylitis. Via MiXCR, TCRdb re-called the 5' RACE reads, giving one row per CDR3 protein. The table includes 250,000 or so distinct CDR3 sequences, 20% to 30% detected once. The specimen sequenced was blood, either unsorted or a sorted T cell fraction (not recorded which). The receptors derive from a male donor with ankylosing spondylitis or in good health (not recorded which).

This clonotype showed up many times. V usage is TRBV5-1 and J usage is TRBJ2-7; D call uncertain. The CDR3 covers 13 residues. V lost 2 bases and J 2 bases, leaving 8 bases between the germline ends. Germline CDR1 and CDR2: SGHRS and YFSETQ. The CDR3 coding sequence is TGCGCCAGCAGCTTAGAGCGTACCTACGAGCAGTACTTC. Encoded protein: CASSLERTYEQYF.

This chain links TRBV12-3 or TRBV12-4 with TRBJ1-3; 8 bases agree with TRBD1. This CDR3 spans 13 amino acids. The trim removed 6 bases at V and 2 bases at J, leaving 0 bases unmatched. The CDR3 here is CASRTGAGNTIYF. In DNA, the CDR3 is TGTGCCAGCAGGACAGGGGCTGGAAACACCATATATTTT.

There are many counts of this clonotype. The rearrangement joins TRBV12-3 or TRBV12-4 to TRBJ2-2, with 7 bases lining up with TRBD1. Trimming removed 5 bases from V and 7 bases from J; junction bases left unmatched: 7. The CDR3 length is 14 residues. The CDR3 sequence: CASSTTGRSGELFF. DNA of the CDR3: TGTGCCAGCAGTACGACAGGGCGTAGCGGGGAGCTGTTTTTT.

V gene TRBV20-1 combines with J gene TRBJ2-3; the match to TRBD2 covers 10 bases. Per the germline V gene, CDR1 is DFQATT and CDR2 is SNEGSKA (reference sequence). The CDR3 runs 14 residues. Germline trimming cut 3 bases from V and 2 bases from J; bases unmatched to any gene: 2. The CDR3 bases are TGCAGTGCTAGTAGCGGGGGGTACACAGATACGCAGTATTTT. It specifies CSASSGGYTDTQYF.

This clonotype was seen a few times. The CDR3 coding sequence is TGCAGTGCTAGTTCCCCGGGAAGCTCGGAGCTGTTTTTT. Translating it yields CSASSPGSSELFF. This rearrangement joins TRBV20-1 to TRBJ2-2, with D tentatively TRBD2 (5 bases). Trimming left V 3 bases short and J 10 bases short, with 15 bases between. CDR1 is DFQATT and CDR2 is SNEGSKA in the germline V gene (reference sequence). The CDR3 covers 13 residues.

This clonotype has at least ten counts. J is TRBJ2-7 and V is TRBV7-2, with D uncertain. This CDR3 has 13 residues. Trimming shortened V by 3 bases and J by 4 bases, and 10 bases separated the two germline ends. Germline values: CDR1 SGHTA, CDR2 FQGNSA. The CDR3 bases are TGTGCCAGCAGCTTGCCAGGCCTTTACGAGCAGTACTTC. Its translation: CASSLPGLYEQYF.

The V and J genes are TRBV20-1 and TRBJ2-1; the match to TRBD1 covers 8 bases. This CDR3 is 14 amino acids long. Germline-derived CDR1 and CDR2 are DFQATT and SNEGSKA (reference sequence). V gave up 8 bases and J gave up 3 bases; unmatched junction bases: 9. The CDR3 region is CSYPPGQDYNEQFF. CDR3 nucleotides: TGCAGTTACCCCCCGGGACAGGACTACAATGAGCAGTTCTTC.